This TCR beta chain was obtained from a study of cytomegalovirus exposure and HLA in healthy donors. Study-wide results and limits: Most TCRs appeared rarely, but some public TCRs recurred in many donors. Listed as cytomegalovirus-associated were 164 TCR beta chains.

The donors were part of the validation cohort of 100 to 150 subjects. That cohort was separate from the first cohort, which comprised 666 subjects. As for this clone: Antigen specificity is unknown.

The table came from immunoSEQ multiplex PCR; TCRdb's copy has only in-frame clones and leaves some out. Here the sample spans 130,000 or so clones, roughly 89% being singletons. Trimming stripped 0 bases from V and 7 bases from J, with 12 bases between. CDR1 is SGHTA, CDR2 FQGNSA, per germline. This CDR3 comprises 14 residues. The origin of this receptor is a man aged 25 to 45 in good health and CMV-seronegative. The sequenced material came from PBMCs. The gene calls are TRBV7-2 and TRBJ2-5; perhaps TRBD1 as D (5 bases). For the CDR3, the DNA is TGTGCCAGCAGCTTAGCGGGGCTGATGGGGACCCAGTACTTC. Amino acid sequence: CASSLAGLMGTQYF.